The entry below describes one TCR beta chain. Its antigen remains unidentified. It was with 60 Vbeta and 13 Jbeta primers that the PCR ran. Sequenced by immunoSEQ multiplex PCR; TCRdb stores in-frame clones only, minus some. The sample carries about 180,000 clones, around three quarters recorded once. This sample was taken from a study of cytomegalovirus exposure and HLA in healthy donors. Study overall: Approximately 81% of some 390 genotyped donors fell in the Caucasian-associated ancestry cluster. Study-level results: The listing of 150 to 200 TCR beta chains classed them as cytomegalovirus-associated. In vitro confirmation showed three CMV-associated chains to be CMV antigen specific.

From germline, CDR1 is SGHTS and CDR2 YDEGEE. V trimming: 6 bases; J trimming: 2 bases; junction bases outside the gene matches: 16. This CDR3 is 19 amino acids long. Sample: PBMCs. The TCR was taken from a woman between 25 and 40 years old in good health and CMV-seropositive. The chain has TRBV5-8 and TRBJ1-5; 11 bases map to TRBD1. The CDR3 sequence is CASIQTGQGGIIGNQPQHF. The CDR3 DNA sequence: TGTGCCAGCATTCAGACGGGACAGGGGGGGATCATTGGCAATCAGCCCCAGCATTTT.